What follows are 18 T cell receptor beta chains derived from one specimen sequenced in a study of blood T cells in healthy people across ages. A J-beta primer mix and a sample-barcoded 5' primer were used in a second PCR of roughly 6 to 11 cycles. TCRdb passed the 5' RACE reads through MiXCR, listing each CDR3 protein once. The sample carries about 970,000 distinct CDR3 sequences, roughly 51% recorded once. The sample was blood. These receptors all come from a woman aged 55-69 years in good health.

The chain joins TRBV7-2 to TRBJ2-1; 9 nucleotides agree with TRBD2. This CDR3 is built from 16 residues. The germline V gene has CDR1 SGHTA and CDR2 FQGNSA. The J segment lost 4 bases and the V segment lost 5 bases, leaving 9 bases of the junction unmatched. DNA for the CDR3: TGTGCCAGCAGCCCCATAGCGGGAGTCAGGTACAATGAGCAGTTCTTC. Protein product: CASSPIAGVRYNEQFF.

The rearrangement joins TRBV30 to TRBJ1-1; D is unresolved. The V gene's germline CDR1 is GTSNPN and CDR2 SVGIG (reference sequence). The V end was cut by 5 bases, the J end by 4 bases, with 11 bases between. The CDR3 contains 12 residues. The chain's CDR3 is CAWSRTLTEAFF. CDR3 coding DNA: TGTGCCTGGTCAAGGACTCTCACTGAAGCTTTCTTT. The full variable domain, in which reference TRBV30 and TRBJ1-1 provide the parts outside the CDR3, is SQTIHQWPATLVQPVGSPLSLECTVEGTSNPNLYWYRQAAGRGLQLLFYSVGIGQISSEVPQNLSASRPQDRQFILSSKKLLLSDSGFYLCAWSRTLTEAFFGQGTRLTVV.

V usage is TRBV29-1 and J usage is TRBJ1-2, with TRBD1 matching 7 bases. Germline loops: CDR1 SQVTM, CDR2 ANQGSEA. V gave up 6 bases and J gave up 4 bases; unmatched junction bases: 8. The CDR3 covers 13 residues. CDR3 protein: CSVAGDSTYGYTF. The DNA of the CDR3 is TGCAGCGTGGCAGGGGACAGCACCTATGGCTACACCTTC.

J is TRBJ1-4 and V is TRBV4-1, with 7 bases aligning to TRBD1. The CDR3 loop spans 18 amino acids. The germline gives CDR1 MGHRA, CDR2 YSYEKL. V trimming: 2 bases; J trimming: 0 bases; junction bases outside the gene matches: 9. CDR3 coding DNA: TGCGCCAGCAGCCAACCTTACAGGGGTAGTGCAACTAATGAAAAACTGTTTTTT. Protein product: CASSQPYRGSATNEKLFF.

V and J are TRBV6-2 or TRBV6-3 and TRBJ1-5; 7 bases are shared with TRBD1. Germline CDR1 and CDR2: MNHEY and SVGEGT. The V segment lost 6 bases and the J segment 6 bases; nucleotides outside the gene matches: 11. The CDR3 extends over 15 amino acids. The CDR3 spells CASRIRQGWSQPQHF. CDR3 sequence (DNA): TGTGCCAGCAGAATTCGACAGGGATGGAGTCAGCCCCAGCATTTT.

This clonotype was seen more than once but under ten times. The chain recombines TRBV6-2 or TRBV6-3 with TRBJ2-3, with TRBD2 identical over 10 bases. CDR1 and CDR2 (germline): MNHEY, SVGEGT. V shed 6 bases, J shed 3 bases, and the junction held 6 bases outside the gene matches. This CDR3 is built from 15 residues. The DNA of the CDR3 is TGTGCCAGCAGAAGAGCGGGAGGGCCGACAGATACGCAGTATTTT. This encodes CASRRAGGPTDTQYF.

This clonotype has a handful of counts. V gene TRBV12-3 or TRBV12-4 combines with J gene TRBJ1-2; 7 positions match TRBD1. The CDR3 is 14 amino acids. The V gene end was trimmed by 1 base and the J gene end by 3 bases; junction bases not matched to a gene: 2. DNA of the CDR3: TGTGCCAGCAGTTTAGGACAGGGATACTATGGCTACACCTTC. Translating gives CASSLGQGYYGYTF.

CDR3 sequence: CSASPKNTEAFF. In nucleotides, the CDR3 is TGCAGTGCTAGCCCGAAGAACACTGAAGCTTTCTTT. The chain uses TRBV20-1 and TRBJ1-1; D ambiguous. Trimming took 3 bases from V and 1 from J, leaving 6 bases between them. This CDR3 comprises 12 residues. In germline, CDR1 is DFQATT, CDR2 SNEGSKA (reference sequence).

Of note for this clonotype: Since a much larger clone is just one base distant, this may be a read error. This chain connects TRBV29-1 to TRBJ2-1, with TRBD1 matching over 7 bases. V was pared by 1 base and J by 8 bases, with 2 bases of the junction left unmatched. Looked up from germline, CDR1 is SQVTM and CDR2 is ANQGSEA. This CDR3 is 12 amino acids long. The CDR3 loop is CSVEVTGYEQFF. CDR3 in DNA: TGCAGCGTTGAAGTGACAGGGTATGAGCAGTTCTTC.

This chain links TRBV18 with TRBJ2-7, with 7 bases that match TRBD1. Germline lookup yields CDR1 KGHSH and CDR2 LQKENI. J was trimmed by 1 base and V by 5 bases; bases with no gene match: 11. The CDR3 length is 16 residues. CDR3 nucleotide sequence: TGTGCCAGCTCAGAGGCGCAGGGGGTAGGTTCCTACGAGCAGTACTTC. Its protein product is CASSEAQGVGSYEQYF.

This clonotype has a handful of counts. The chain has TRBV29-1 and TRBJ1-1, with 9 bases fitting TRBD1. V lost 4 bases and J lost 3; bases outside the gene matches: 6. CDR1 SQVTM and CDR2 ANQGSEA come from the germline V gene. The CDR3 has 14 residues. The CDR3 sequence: CSVVGTGWYTEAFF. DNA for the CDR3: TGCAGCGTTGTGGGGACAGGGTGGTACACTGAAGCTTTCTTT.

Only one count was recorded for this clonotype. V usage is TRBV11-2 and J usage is TRBJ2-1; a weak D match, TRBD2 (5 bases). The CDR3 sequence is 18 residues long. CDR1 and CDR2 from the germline V gene are SGHAT and FQNNGV. Trimming stripped 1 base from V and 7 bases from J, with 23 bases between. The CDR3 DNA reads TGTGCCAGCAGCTTAGGCCCCCAAAGTTTGGCGGGCCGTAATGAGCAGTTCTTC. Protein product: CASSLGPQSLAGRNEQFF. Full variable domain (rest looked up from reference TRBV11-2 and TRBJ2-1): EAGVAQSPRYKIIEKRQSVAFWCNPISGHATLYWYQQILGQGPKLLIQFQNNGVVDDSQLPKDRFSAERLKGVDSTLKIQPAKLEDSAVYLCASSLGPQSLAGRNEQFFGPGTRLTVL.

V is TRBV5-6 and J is TRBJ1-1; weak D call: TRBD1 (5 bases). The length of the CDR3 is 15 residues. V was cut by 6 bases and J by 0 bases, with 15 bases left in between. Per germline, CDR1 SGHDT and CDR2 YYEEEE. Here the CDR3 reads CASTQTDIMNTEAFF. The DNA for the CDR3 is TGTGCCAGCACCCAGACGGACATTATGAACACTGAAGCTTTCTTT.

V gene TRBV7-2 combines with J gene TRBJ2-4; unclear D gene. The DNA end lines up better with TRBJ2-7; the J call may be wrong. CDR1 is SGHTA and CDR2 is FQGNSA in the germline V gene. This CDR3 comprises 12 residues. The CDR3 bases are TGTGCCAGCAGCTCCTATGACTACGAGCAGTACTTC. This encodes CASSSYDYEQYF.

As regards this clonotype: The junction departs from germline at one end; a sequencing error may be responsible. The chain employs TRBV29-1 and TRBJ2-2, with a weak D call TRBD1 (5 bases). Germline V gene lookup returns CDR1 SQVTM and CDR2 ANQGSEA. This CDR3 region has 13 residues. The CDR3 is CNVGARGTGELFF. The CDR3 nucleotides are TGCAACGTTGGAGCAAGGGGAACCGGGGAGCTGTTTTTT.

J is TRBJ1-2 and V is TRBV7-2; D is ambiguous. V shed 5 bases and J shed 3 bases, with 13 bases lying between them. Per the germline V gene, CDR1 is SGHTA and CDR2 is FQGNSA. The CDR3 has 14 amino acids. The CDR3, as DNA: TGTGCCAGCAGCCCGTACCAGGATTACTATGGCTACACCTTC. Protein product: CASSPYQDYYGYTF.

V gene TRBV9 combines with J gene TRBJ2-1; D unclear. Germline lookup yields CDR1 SGDLS and CDR2 YYNGEE. The CDR3 runs 14 residues. V was shortened by 0 bases and J by 3 bases, with 7 bases between the two germline ends. In DNA form, the CDR3 reads TGTGCCAGCAGCGTAGGTTTCCTCTACAATGAGCAGTTCTTC. Protein product: CASSVGFLYNEQFF.

The chain recombines TRBV28 with TRBJ2-1, with D possibly matching TRBD1 (6 bases). V was clipped by 3 bases and J by 10 bases, with 19 bases between them. Germline assignment: CDR1 MDHEN and CDR2 SYDVKM. There are 15 residues in the CDR3. The CDR3 sequence: CASSFQTVDRTEQFF. For the CDR3, the DNA is TGTGCCAGCAGTTTCCAAACAGTCGACAGGACGGAGCAGTTCTTC.